This TCR beta chain was identified during a study of beta chain features in type 1 diabetes. This CDR3 has 14 amino acids. The germline gives CDR1 SEHNR, CDR2 FQNEAQ (reference sequence). V shed 4 bases and J shed 1 base, with 10 bases lying between them. A note on this clone: Antigen unknown.

As every portion of the isolated RNA was reverse transcribed, the sequencing read expressed TCRB transcripts. The table came from immunoSEQ multiplex PCR; TCRdb's copy has only in-frame clones and leaves some out. The repertoire holds about 340,000 clones, around 9.3% seen once, with roughly 1% in the top ten. Study-level results: Type 1 diabetes patients had VDJ junctions that carried fewer insertions and more deletions. Shortening of TCRB CDR3s, moderate but significant, appeared in all four CD4+ subsets of Type 1 diabetes patients.

The chain carries TRBV7-9 and TRBJ1-2; no reliable D call. Sequences were obtained from central memory CD4+ T cells from blood. This sequence was found in a man aged 30-40 years with type 1 diabetes. As DNA, the CDR3 is TGTGCCAGCAGCTCCATGGCTCTTAACTATGGCTACACCTTC. Encoded protein: CASSSMALNYGYTF.